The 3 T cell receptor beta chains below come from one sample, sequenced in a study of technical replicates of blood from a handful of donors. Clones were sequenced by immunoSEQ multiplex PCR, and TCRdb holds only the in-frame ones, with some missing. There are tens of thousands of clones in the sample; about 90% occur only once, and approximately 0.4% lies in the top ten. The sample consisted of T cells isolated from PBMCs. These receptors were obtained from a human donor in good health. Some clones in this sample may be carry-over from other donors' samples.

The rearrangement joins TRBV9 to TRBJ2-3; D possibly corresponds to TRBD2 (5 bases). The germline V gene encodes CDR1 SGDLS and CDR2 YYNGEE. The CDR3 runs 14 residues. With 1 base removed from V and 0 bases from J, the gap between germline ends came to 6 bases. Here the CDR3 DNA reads TGTGCCAGCAGCGTAAGCGGTAGCACAGATACGCAGTATTTT. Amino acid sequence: CASSVSGSTDTQYF.

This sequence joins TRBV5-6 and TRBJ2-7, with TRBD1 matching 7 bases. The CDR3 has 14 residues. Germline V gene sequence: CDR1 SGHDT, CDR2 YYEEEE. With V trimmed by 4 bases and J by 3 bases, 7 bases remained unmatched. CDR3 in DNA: TGTGCCAGCAGCCCCCGGGACAGAGACTACGAGCAGTACTTC. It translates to CASSPRDRDYEQYF. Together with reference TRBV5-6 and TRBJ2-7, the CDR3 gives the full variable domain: DAGVTQSPTHLIKTRGQQVTLRCSPKSGHDTVSWYQQALGQGPQFIFQYYEEEERQRGNFPDRFSGHQFPNYSSELNVNALLLGDSALYLCASSPRDRDYEQYFGPGTRLTVT.

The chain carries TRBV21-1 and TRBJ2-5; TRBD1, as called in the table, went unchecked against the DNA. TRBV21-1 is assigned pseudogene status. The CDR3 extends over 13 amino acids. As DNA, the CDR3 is TGTGCCAGCAGCTTACAGGGGGGCGAGACCCAGTACTTC. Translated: CASSLQGGETQYF.